This T cell receptor beta chain comes out of a study of T cells in Graves' hyperthyroidism and ophthalmopathy. Broader study findings: Most thyroid clonotypes expanded above 0.001 were also detected in blood. A model using 13 V-J features told ophthalmopathy apart from stable hyperthyroidism.

TCR beta CDR3 regions were amplified from RNA transcripts. The TCR CDR3 was amplified in a first-round RT-PCR using the HTBI primer set. TCRdb re-called the multiplex PCR reads through MiXCR, storing one row per CDR3 protein. This table holds 500,000 to 750,000 distinct CDR3 sequences, 15% to 18% found once. The CDR3 has 14 residues. Trimming removed 4 bases from V and 4 bases from J, with 13 bases in between. The V gene's germline CDR1 is WNHNN and CDR2 SYGVQD (reference sequence). Patients aged 18 to 65 had newly diagnosed hyperthyroidism lasting under 2 months. Uncontrolled infection, other autoimmune disease, pregnancy or lactation disqualified patients from enrolment. Of note for this clonotype: Antigen unknown.

This sequence originates from a woman aged 25 to 39 with Graves' hyperthyroidism. This sequence joins TRBV10-1 and TRBJ2-5; D possibly corresponds to TRBD2 (6 bases). Material: blood. In DNA, the CDR3 is TGCGCCAGCAGTGGAAACGGGAGTAGAGAGACCCAGTACTTC. Protein: CASSGNGSRETQYF.